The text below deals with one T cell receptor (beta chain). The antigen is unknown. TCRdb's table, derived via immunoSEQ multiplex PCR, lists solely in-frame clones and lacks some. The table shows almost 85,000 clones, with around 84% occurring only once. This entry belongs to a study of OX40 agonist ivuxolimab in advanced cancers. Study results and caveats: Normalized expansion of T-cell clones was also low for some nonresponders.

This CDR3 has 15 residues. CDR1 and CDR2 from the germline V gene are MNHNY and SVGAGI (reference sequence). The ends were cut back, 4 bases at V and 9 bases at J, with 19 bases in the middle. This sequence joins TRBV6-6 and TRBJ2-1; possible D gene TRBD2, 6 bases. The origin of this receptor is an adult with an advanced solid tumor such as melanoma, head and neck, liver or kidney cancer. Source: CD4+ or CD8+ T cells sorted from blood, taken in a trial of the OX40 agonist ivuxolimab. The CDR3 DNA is TGTGCCAGCAGTTTTAGCACTCCTGTGGGGGGTGAGCAGTTCTTC. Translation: CASSFSTPVGGEQFF.